This is a list of T cell receptor beta chains from one sample in a study of T cell repertoires in cytomegalovirus infection. No antigen has been identified for these receptors. TCRdb re-called the reads with MiXCR, one entry per CDR3 protein. The sample lists a few hundred thousand distinct CDR3 sequences, roughly 43% occurring once. Material: cultured PBMCs, obtained from culture after CMV antigen stimulation. These receptors were obtained from a human donor in good health (CMV status not recorded). Some clones in this sample may be carry-over from other donors' samples. Both conserved end residues are part of each CDR3. The D gene is left open where the match is weak. Where a row states a size, it is once, few, many or the class of an expanded clone; other rows omit it.

many	TRBV12-3/TRBV12-4	TRBJ2-1	NA	TGTGCCAGCAGTTCCGACTACAATGAGCAGTTCTTC	CASSSDYNEQFF
NA	TRBV19	TRBJ2-1	TRBD1	TGTGCCAGTAGTATAGAGACGGGGACAGGGGGCAAGAATGAGCAGTTCTTC	CASSIETGTGGKNEQFF
NA	TRBV7-8	TRBJ2-1	NA	TGTGCCAGCAGCTTAGTTCGGAGGGAGGCTGAGCAGTTCTTC	CASSLVRREAEQFF
many	TRBV7-6	TRBJ2-3	TRBD2	TGTGCCAGCAGCTTAGGATCCACTGCGGGAGGCACAGATACGCAGTATTTT	CASSLGSTAGGTDTQYF
NA	TRBV12-3/TRBV12-4	TRBJ2-7	NA	TGTGCCAGCACCCTAGAGGGGTTCTACGAGCAGTACTTC	CASTLEGFYEQYF
few	TRBV11-2	TRBJ2-3	NA	TGTGCCAGCAGCTTAGATCCGGACATCACAGATACGCAGTATTTT	CASSLDPDITDTQYF
few	TRBV3-1	TRBJ2-2	NA	TGTGCCAGCAGCAGCACGGGGGTGACCGGGGAGCTGTTTTTT	CASSSTGVTGELFF
many	TRBV7-2	TRBJ2-1	TRBD2	TGTGCCAGCAGCTTATCCCTAGCGGGAGGAGAGCAGTTCTTC	CASSLSLAGGEQFF
NA	TRBV27	TRBJ2-1	TRBD1	TGTGCCAGCAGTTTATTCAGGACAGGGTCCAATGAGCAGTTCTTC	CASSLFRTGSNEQFF
NA	TRBV30	TRBJ1-6	NA	TGTGCCTGGGCAAAGCGAAATTACCTCAGTTCACCCCTCCACTTT	CAWAKRNYLSSPLHF
NA	TRBV27	TRBJ2-7	NA	TGTGCCAGCAGTCCCGGGACCTACTACGAGCAGTACTTC	CASSPGTYYEQYF
few	TRBV27	TRBJ2-1	TRBD2	TGTGCCAGCAGGGGGTGGGGGCGAGCGGGAGGCGAGCAGTTCTTC	CASRGWGRAGGEQFF
NA	TRBV19	TRBJ1-1	TRBD1	TGTGCCAGTCTCCCCCGGGGACAGGTCCTTGAAGCTTTCTTT	CASLPRGQVLEAFF
NA	TRBV6-1	TRBJ2-1	NA	TGTGCCAGCAGTGAAGCTAGTTATGAGCAGTTCTTC	CASSEASYEQFF
NA	TRBV4-3	TRBJ2-1	TRBD2	TGCGCCAGCAGCCCCATTAGCGGGACCTACAATGAGCAGTTCTTC	CASSPISGTYNEQFF
once	TRBV6-6	TRBJ1-1	NA	TGTGCCAGCACCGAGGGGGGTTATGGAGCTTTCTTT	CASTEGGYGAFF
NA	TRBV6-6	TRBJ1-5	NA	TGTGCCAGCAGCCCCACAGGGTGGGGAGGGCCCCAGCATTTT	CASSPTGWGGPQHF
NA	TRBV28	TRBJ1-2	TRBD1	TGTGCCAGCAGTTCCGGACAGGGGATTTACGGCTACACCTTC	CASSSGQGIYGYTF
NA	TRBV13	TRBJ1-1	TRBD1	TGTGCCAGCAGCACGACAGGGGTCGTCGGCACTGAAGCTTTCTTT	CASSTTGVVGTEAFF
NA	TRBV7-6	TRBJ2-7	NA	TGTGCCAGCAGCCCCCGGGGGGCGGGCTACGAGCAGTACTTC	CASSPRGAGYEQYF
few	TRBV12-3/TRBV12-4	TRBJ1-1	NA	TGTGCCAGCAGGGCGGGGCTCGGGGGCACTGAAGCTTTCTTT	CASRAGLGGTEAFF
NA	TRBV11-2	TRBJ1-6	NA	TGTGCCAGCAGCCCCGAAGGGCCCCATCAAAATTCACCCCTCCACTTT	CASSPEGPHQNSPLHF
NA	TRBV9	TRBJ2-1	NA	TGTGCCAGCAGGGGGAGGGGGGCAGGGTTTCCCAATGAGCAGTTCTTC	CASRGRGAGFPNEQFF
NA	TRBV6-1	TRBJ1-1	NA	TGTGCCAGCAGTGCCCTTGTCGGGGGGTCCTTACGCACTGAAGCTTTCTTT	CASSALVGGSLRTEAFF
few	TRBV27	TRBJ1-6	NA	TGTGCCAGCAGTCCAAGAAGTCAAGGACCGAGGAATTCACCCCTCCACTTT	CASSPRSQGPRNSPLHF
NA	TRBV19	TRBJ1-5	TRBD1	TGTGCCAGTAACCGGGACAGGGTCACTCAGCCCCAGCATTTT	CASNRDRVTQPQHF
NA	TRBV6-2/TRBV6-3	TRBJ1-2	TRBD1	TGTGCCAGCATCCAGGGGGCACACCCGGCCTATGGCTACACCTTC	CASIQGAHPAYGYTF
NA	TRBV18	TRBJ2-7	TRBD1	TGTGCCAGCTCACCACCGGGGGGACAGGGCCCCTACGAGCAGTACTTC	CASSPPGGQGPYEQYF
NA	TRBV6-2/TRBV6-3	TRBJ2-7	NA	TGTGCCAGCGGGCGGGCAGGGGCAGGCCCCTACGAGCAGTACTTC	CASGRAGAGPYEQYF
few	TRBV7-2	TRBJ2-1	NA	TGTGCCAGCAGCCCCCCAGGGGTTGGTACCTACAATGAGCAGTTCTTC	CASSPPGVGTYNEQFF